Following are 27 T cell receptor beta chains from one sample sequenced in a study of blood T cell repertoires in COVID-19. Profiling relied on immunoSEQ multiplex PCR, and the TCRdb table lists in-frame clones only, not all of them. The data contain under 450,000 clones, about 91% of them singletons. The material sequenced was peripheral blood. Source of these receptors: a woman aged 40 to 49 with COVID-19, enrolled during active disease.

Turning to this clone: Other DNA sequences in this specimen translate into the identical CDR3. This chain joins TRBV7-8 and TRBJ1-6; 7 nucleotides line up with TRBD1. Trimming removed 1 base from V and 9 bases from J; junction bases left unmatched: 3. CDR1 is SGHVS and CDR2 is FQNEAQ in the germline V gene. This CDR3 has 14 amino acids. The CDR3 nucleotides read TGTGCCAGCAGCTTAGACAGGGGACGTTCACCCCTCCACTTT. Its protein product is CASSLDRGRSPLHF.

V and J are TRBV28 and TRBJ1-2, with 7 nucleotides matching TRBD1. The junction had 17 bases not matched to a gene; V was cut back by 8 bases and J by 8 bases. Per the germline V gene, CDR1 is MDHEN and CDR2 is SYDVKM. This CDR3 has 15 residues. This CDR3 reads CASSEIRGTYQGYTF. In DNA form, the CDR3 reads TGTGCCAGCTCGGAGATCAGGGGGACTTACCAGGGCTACACCTTC.

This chain links TRBV27 with TRBJ2-3; 10 positions agree with TRBD2. CDR3 length: 17 residues. J gave up 5 bases and V 7 bases, and 15 bases lay outside the gene matches. Germline CDR1 is MNHEY and CDR2 is SMNVEV (reference sequence). This CDR3 is CASKRSPSGSWEDTQYF. As DNA, the CDR3 is TGTGCCAGCAAACGAAGTCCTAGCGGGAGCTGGGAAGATACGCAGTATTTT.

This CDR3 reads CASSSQGRGYTF. The CDR3 DNA sequence: TGTGCCAGCAGTTCACAGGGGAGAGGCTACACCTTC. The V gene is TRBV12-3 or TRBV12-4, the J gene TRBJ1-2, with TRBD1 identical over 7 bases. J lost 8 bases, V lost 4 bases, and 4 bases had no gene match. This CDR3 comprises 12 residues.

This chain uses TRBV24-1 with TRBJ1-1; a possible D gene is TRBD1 (5 bases). This CDR3 is 15 amino acids long. V was trimmed by 0 bases and J by 3 bases, leaving 10 bases between them. Per germline, CDR1 KGHDR and CDR2 SFDVKD. CDR3 residues: CATSDLSREDTEAFF. In DNA, the CDR3 is TGTGCCACCAGTGATTTGAGCAGGGAGGACACTGAAGCTTTCTTT.

This clone was counted a single time. This chain uses TRBV27 with TRBJ1-5; tentative D call: TRBD1 (5 bases). V was pared by 1 base and J by 6 bases, with 10 bases between. Germline V lookup: CDR1 MNHEY, CDR2 SMNVEV (reference sequence). The CDR3 runs 14 residues. The CDR3 DNA follows: TGTGCCAGCAGTTTATTAGGGGTAGGTCAGCCCCAGCATTTT. Translated: CASSLLGVGQPQHF.

J is TRBJ2-1 and V is TRBV6-6, with 10 bases fitting TRBD1. Looked up from germline, CDR1 is MNHNY and CDR2 is SVGAGI (reference sequence). The V segment lost 5 bases and the J segment 9 bases; nucleotides outside the gene matches: 19. This CDR3 has 18 residues. CDR3 coding DNA: TGTGCCAGCAGTCCTCTGGTTTACGGGACAGGGGCGCCCGGTGAGCAGTTCTTC. Translation gives CASSPLVYGTGAPGEQFF.

V and J are TRBV14 and TRBJ2-3; 8 bases match TRBD2. Germline CDR1 and CDR2: SGHDN and FVKESK. The CDR3 contains 16 residues. V lost 0 bases to trimming and J lost 2 bases; unmatched junction nucleotides: 4. The CDR3: CASSQDRGGATDTQYF. CDR3 DNA: TGTGCCAGCAGCCAAGATCGGGGGGGGGCCACAGATACGCAGTATTTT.

Regarding this clone: The sample contains more than one DNA sequence encoding this CDR3. The genes are TRBV29-1 and TRBJ1-2; D is unresolved. Germline assignment: CDR1 SQVTM and CDR2 ANQGSEA. The V gene lost 3 bases and the J gene lost 0 bases, with 8 bases spanning the gap. CDR3 length equals 13 residues. CDR3 DNA sequence: TGCAGCGTTGAGACGGGAGCTAACTATGGCTACACCTTC. The encoded protein is CSVETGANYGYTF.

This clone was detected only once. This sequence joins TRBV5-1 and TRBJ2-1; TRBD2 is a possible D gene (5 bases). V was shortened by 5 bases and J by 8 bases, with 20 bases between the two germline ends. This CDR3 has 15 residues. Looked up from germline, CDR1 is SGHRS and CDR2 is YFSETQ. The CDR3 reads CASRDGVVASHEQFF. Written as DNA, the CDR3 is TGCGCCAGCAGGGACGGTGTGGTAGCGAGCCATGAGCAGTTCTTC.

This clone was counted a few times. The gene calls are TRBV6-6 and TRBJ1-2; 8 positions agree with TRBD1. The CDR3 extends over 15 amino acids. Germline loops: CDR1 MNHNY, CDR2 SVGAGI (reference sequence). With 4 bases clipped from V and 0 bases from J, the junction kept 4 bases outside the gene matches. The CDR3 loop is CASSWGQASNYGYTF. The DNA of the CDR3 is TGTGCCAGCAGTTGGGGACAGGCATCTAACTATGGCTACACCTTC.

This clone showed up just a few times. This chain connects TRBV6-1 to TRBJ2-7; no definite D call. Trimming shortened V by 2 bases and J by 4 bases, and 15 bases separated the two germline ends. This CDR3 region has 15 residues. Germline-derived CDR1 and CDR2 are MNHNS and SASEGT. CDR3 DNA sequence: TGTGCCAGCAGTGAAAGAAGGCAGGTTGGGTACGAGCAGTACTTC. Protein product: CASSERRQVGYEQYF.

This sequence joins TRBV29-1 and TRBJ2-2; 9 bases align to TRBD1. Germline V CDR1 and CDR2: SQVTM, ANQGSEA. V trimming: 6 bases; J trimming: 3 bases; junction bases outside the gene matches: 8. This CDR3 comprises 15 residues. The CDR3 coding sequence is TGCAGCGTGCGGGGGACAGGGTCGGACACCGGGGAGCTGTTTTTT. Protein product: CSVRGTGSDTGELFF.

V usage is TRBV11-2 and J usage is TRBJ1-6, with 8 bases lining up with TRBD1. V dropped 4 bases and J dropped 7; count of bases not matched to a gene: 12. Germline CDR1 SGHAT, CDR2 FQNNGV. The CDR3 has 17 residues. The CDR3 sequence: CASSSSLTGGRNSPLHF. Here the CDR3 DNA reads TGTGCCAGCAGCTCCTCCCTAACAGGGGGGAGGAATTCACCCCTCCACTTT. Filled out from reference TRBV11-2 and TRBJ1-6, the complete variable domain reads EAGVAQSPRYKIIEKRQSVAFWCNPISGHATLYWYQQILGQGPKLLIQFQNNGVVDDSQLPKDRFSAERLKGVDSTLKIQPAKLEDSAVYLCASSSSLTGGRNSPLHFGNGTRLTVT.

V usage is TRBV28 and J usage is TRBJ1-6; 9 nucleotides line up with TRBD1. V shed 4 bases and J 7 bases; nucleotides not matched to a gene: 5. The CDR3 extends over 15 amino acids. CDR1 MDHEN and CDR2 SYDVKM come from the germline V gene. For the CDR3, the DNA is TGTGCCAGCAGTTCCCTGACAGGGGGGAATTCACCCCTCCACTTT. This gives the protein CASSSLTGGNSPLHF.

This chain joins TRBV10-3 and TRBJ1-6, with D perhaps TRBD1 (6 bases). Trimming removed 3 bases at V and 7 bases at J, with 13 bases between. There are 15 residues in the CDR3. Germline V lookup: CDR1 ENHRY, CDR2 SYGVKD. This CDR3 reads CAISEPPRGNSPLHF. Here the CDR3 DNA reads TGTGCCATCAGTGAACCCCCCAGGGGAAATTCACCCCTCCACTTT.

The gene calls are TRBV4-3 and TRBJ2-5; 8 positions match TRBD1. This CDR3 is built from 16 residues. V lost 0 bases, J lost 5 bases, and 8 bases stayed unmatched. Per germline, CDR1 LGHNA and CDR2 YSLEER. The CDR3 coding sequence is TGCGCCAGCAGCCAAGATCCCCAGGGGGCTGGGGAGACCCAGTACTTC. Translation: CASSQDPQGAGETQYF.

The chain couples TRBV29-1 to TRBJ2-5, with 10 bases identical to TRBD2. Germline CDR1 SQVTM, CDR2 ANQGSEA. The junction had 4 bases not matched to a gene; V was cut back by 5 bases and J by 1 base. The CDR3 spans 14 residues. The CDR3 region is CSVRLAGVQETQYF. CDR3 DNA sequence: TGCAGCGTTAGGCTAGCGGGGGTCCAAGAGACCCAGTACTTC.

The J gene is TRBJ2-5, the V gene TRBV10-3, with 10 bases matching TRBD2. Germline V lookup: CDR1 ENHRY, CDR2 SYGVKD. The J segment lost 0 bases and the V segment lost 3 bases, leaving 7 bases of the junction unmatched. The CDR3 is 17 residues long. The CDR3 sequence: CAISDGLAGEYQETQYF. As DNA, the CDR3 is TGTGCCATCAGTGATGGCCTAGCGGGGGAGTACCAAGAGACCCAGTACTTC.

The chain couples TRBV6-5 to TRBJ2-3; 7 bases fit TRBD1. Trimming cost V 6 bases and J 10 bases; bases outside gene matches: 7. The CDR3 extends over 12 amino acids. Per the germline V gene, CDR1 is MNHEY and CDR2 is SVGAGI. The CDR3 here is CASSPDRVSQYF. CDR3 nucleotide sequence: TGTGCCAGCAGCCCCGACAGGGTCTCGCAGTATTTT.

The chain combines TRBV7-2 with TRBJ1-3, with D possibly matching TRBD1 (5 bases). CDR3 length: 14 amino acids. With 10 bases removed from V and 3 bases from J, the gap between germline ends came to 16 bases. Germline V gene data show CDR1 as SGHTA and CDR2 as FQGNSA. The CDR3 reads CATGSKGHGNTIYF. CDR3 nucleotides: TGTGCCACCGGAAGTAAGGGGCATGGAAACACCATATATTTT.

V usage is TRBV9 and J usage is TRBJ2-7, with 7 bases that match TRBD1. The CDR3 loop spans 14 amino acids. Germline assignment: CDR1 SGDLS and CDR2 YYNGEE. Trimming removed 0 bases from V and 2 bases from J; junction bases left unmatched: 2. The CDR3 reads CASSVATGTYEQYF. For the CDR3, the DNA is TGTGCCAGCAGCGTAGCGACAGGGACCTACGAGCAGTACTTC.

CDR3 protein: CASSLRTGGVGDTEAFF. DNA of the CDR3: TGTGCCAGCAGCCTAAGAACAGGGGGCGTTGGGGACACTGAAGCTTTCTTT. The chain combines TRBV9 with TRBJ1-1; TRBD1 matches 9 bases. The CDR3 extends over 17 amino acids. J gave up 3 bases and V 4 bases, and 13 bases lay outside the gene matches. Germline assignment: CDR1 SGDLS and CDR2 YYNGEE. The variable domain in full, with the rest retrieved from reference TRBV9 and TRBJ1-1, is DSGVTQTPKHLITATGQRVTLRCSPRSGDLSVYWYQQSLDQGLQFLIQYYNGEERAKGNILERFSAQQFPDLHSELNLSSLELGDSALYFCASSLRTGGVGDTEAFFGQGTRLTVV.

In its sample, this clone was seen once. The CDR3 reads CASSPRHPTSGYTF. The CDR3 DNA follows: TGTGCCAGCAGCCCACGACACCCCACGTCTGGCTACACCTTC. The rearrangement joins TRBV6-5 to TRBJ1-2; D is ambiguous. With 6 bases removed from V and 7 bases from J, the gap between germline ends came to 18 bases. Germline V gene data show CDR1 as MNHEY and CDR2 as SVGAGI. The CDR3 length is 14 residues.

The chain uses TRBV6-4 and TRBJ2-1, with TRBD2 matching over 7 bases. Germline assignment: CDR1 MRHNA and CDR2 SNTAGT. The CDR3 is 16 amino acids. V dropped 4 bases and J dropped 3; count of bases not matched to a gene: 9. The CDR3 is CASSAGSGGDYNEQFF. CDR3 in DNA: TGTGCCAGCAGTGCCGGGTCGGGGGGAGACTACAATGAGCAGTTCTTC.

This chain joins TRBV9 and TRBJ1-5; D not resolved. Germline values: CDR1 SGDLS, CDR2 YYNGEE. Trimming shortened V by 4 bases and J by 5 bases, and 10 bases separated the two germline ends. This CDR3 has 13 amino acids. CDR3 in DNA: TGTGCCAGCAGCCTCGGAGGAGATCAGCCCCAGCATTTT. Its protein is CASSLGGDQPQHF.

The rearrangement joins TRBV5-6 to TRBJ1-1, with unresolved D. Trimming took off 6 bases at V and 0 bases at J, with 15 bases between the two ends. CDR3 size: 15 residues. Germline V lookup: CDR1 SGHDT, CDR2 YYEEEE. The CDR3 DNA sequence: TGTGCCAGCAACTCGTTAGACTCCATGAACACTGAAGCTTTCTTT. As protein: CASNSLDSMNTEAFF. The whole variable domain, filled in from reference TRBV5-6 and TRBJ1-1, reads DAGVTQSPTHLIKTRGQQVTLRCSPKSGHDTVSWYQQALGQGPQFIFQYYEEEERQRGNFPDRFSGHQFPNYSSELNVNALLLGDSALYLCASNSLDSMNTEAFFGQGTRLTVV.